This T cell receptor (beta chain) comes out of a study of Graves' ophthalmopathy and Graves' hyperthyroidism. Study background: Peripheral blood was gathered at first diagnosis, ahead of any treatment whatsoever. Findings and caveats of the study: Sensitivity reached 55% to 71% and specificity under 85% when the model predicted ophthalmopathy progression. Blood also held most thyroid clonotypes expanded above 0.001 frequency.

The V end lost 3 bases, the J end lost 1 base, and 5 bases lay between the germline ends. Germline V gene lookup returns CDR1 KGHDR and CDR2 SFDVKD. This CDR3 has 13 residues. RNA transcripts yielded amplified TCR beta CDR3 regions. Investigators did first-round RT-PCR with HTBI primers, then second-round multiplex PCR. MiXCR, applied by TCRdb to the multiplex PCR reads, yields one record per CDR3 protein. This table has some 520,000 distinct CDR3 sequences, 14% appearing once. This clonotype was seen repeatedly, ten times or more. Its antigen is unidentified. The chain links TRBV24-1 to TRBJ1-1, with D uncertain. The clonotype comes from a woman aged 25 to 45 with Graves' ophthalmopathy. The sequencing input was blood. DNA for the CDR3: TGTGCCACCAGTGATGTACAGAACACTGAAGCTTTCTTT. Its protein is CATSDVQNTEAFF.